The 32 T cell receptor beta chains below all came from one sample that was sequenced in a study of T cell responses to AZD1222 COVID-19 vaccine. The table came from immunoSEQ multiplex PCR; TCRdb's copy has only in-frame clones and leaves some out. The repertoire has 120,000 to 150,000 clones, approximately 91% of them found once; the top ten carry roughly 5.2%. Sequenced material: peripheral blood, taken 28 days after the second dose of the MenACWY control vaccine. Every receptor here comes from an adult who received the MenACWY meningococcal vaccine as a control.

This clone was observed many times. The V gene is TRBV6-2 or TRBV6-3, the J gene TRBJ2-7; 7 bases fit TRBD2. Germline lookup yields CDR1 MNHEY and CDR2 SVGEGT. V shed 2 bases and J 2 bases; nucleotides not matched to a gene: 12. This CDR3 comprises 17 residues. In nucleotides, the CDR3 is TGTGCCAGCAGTTACAATCAGCGGGAAAAGCCGCCCTACGAGCAGTACTTC. It yields the protein CASSYNQREKPPYEQYF.

The rearrangement links TRBV19 to TRBJ1-5; tentative D call: TRBD1 (5 bases). Trimming stripped 8 bases from V and 8 bases from J, with 22 bases between. Germline assignment: CDR1 LNHDA and CDR2 SQIVND (reference sequence). The CDR3 totals 15 residues. The CDR3, as DNA: TGTGCCAGTCGTAGGACCGGAGGGGAGGTAAAGCCCCAGCATTTT. Protein product: CASRRTGGEVKPQHF.

The chain couples TRBV4-3 to TRBJ1-6; 7 bases line up with TRBD1. Germline V gives CDR1 LGHNA, CDR2 YSLEER. The CDR3 covers 14 residues. Trimming removed 0 bases from V and 9 bases from J; junction bases left unmatched: 2. CDR3 nucleotides: TGCGCCAGCAGCCAAGATGGGACAGCTTCACCCCTCCACTTT. Protein product: CASSQDGTASPLHF.

This chain uses TRBV7-2 with TRBJ1-2, with no clear D. The CDR3 runs 13 residues. Germline CDR1 SGHTA, CDR2 FQGNSA. Trimming stripped 3 bases from V and 2 bases from J, with 7 bases between. This chain's CDR3 is CASSFDMNYGYTF. The CDR3 DNA sequence: TGTGCCAGCAGCTTTGACATGAACTATGGCTACACCTTC. Full variable domain (outside the CDR3, taken from reference TRBV7-2 and TRBJ1-2): GAGVSQSPSNKVTEKGKDVELRCDPISGHTALYWYRQSLGQGLEFLIYFQGNSAPDKSGLPSDRFSAERTGGSVSTLTIQRTQQEDSAVYLCASSFDMNYGYTFGSGTRLTVV.

The rearrangement uses TRBV7-2 and TRBJ1-2, with D possibly being TRBD1 (5 bases). Looked up from germline, CDR1 is SGHTA and CDR2 is FQGNSA. The CDR3 extends over 13 amino acids. V lost 5 bases and J lost 4, with 11 bases in between. CDR3 in amino acids: CASSQQGTYGYTF. For the CDR3, the DNA is TGTGCCAGCAGCCAACAAGGGACCTATGGCTACACCTTC. Full variable domain (remainder filled in from reference TRBV7-2 and TRBJ1-2): GAGVSQSPSNKVTEKGKDVELRCDPISGHTALYWYRQSLGQGLEFLIYFQGNSAPDKSGLPSDRFSAERTGGSVSTLTIQRTQQEDSAVYLCASSQQGTYGYTFGSGTRLTVV.

The V and J genes are TRBV5-1 and TRBJ1-1; 8 nucleotides align to TRBD1. Germline CDR1 reads SGHRS; CDR2 reads YFSETQ. There are 15 residues in the CDR3. The J segment lost 4 bases and the V segment lost 4 bases, leaving 9 bases of the junction unmatched. CDR3 bases: TGCGCCAGCAGCGTTGACAGGGGAGGGGTCACTGAAGCTTTCTTT. Translated: CASSVDRGGVTEAFF.

In its sample, this clone was seen a few times. V gene TRBV7-6 combines with J gene TRBJ2-7; D may be TRBD1 or TRBD2 (5 bases each). The CDR3 extends over 11 amino acids. Germline V CDR1 and CDR2: SGHVS, FNYEAQ. V dropped 5 bases and J dropped 5 bases, with 7 bases sitting between them. CDR3: CASSRDDEQYF. CDR3 coding DNA: TGTGCCAGCAGCCGGGACGACGAGCAGTACTTC.

For the CDR3, the DNA is TGTGCCAGCAGCGGTCTGGGGGGCACCAAAAACATTCAGTACTTC. It codes for CASSGLGGTKNIQYF. The chain has TRBV5-6 and TRBJ2-4; the D call may be TRBD1 or TRBD2 (6 bases each). The CDR3 is 15 amino acids. Germline V gives CDR1 SGHDT, CDR2 YYEEEE. V lost 4 bases and J 2 bases, leaving 13 bases between the germline ends.

V usage is TRBV29-1 and J usage is TRBJ2-6; the D gene is possibly TRBD1 (6 bases). The CDR3 spans 15 residues. The V end lost 6 bases, the J end lost 4 bases, and 16 bases lay between the germline ends. Germline loops: CDR1 SQVTM, CDR2 ANQGSEA. The DNA of the CDR3 is TGCAGCGTCCGGACAGCGAGTGGGGGGGCCAACGTCCTGACTTTC. Translation gives CSVRTASGGANVLTF. Full variable domain (rest looked up from reference TRBV29-1 and TRBJ2-6): SAVISQKPSRDICQRGTSLTIQCQVDSQVTMMFWYRQQPGQSLTLIATANQGSEATYESGFVIDKFPISRPNLTFSTLTVSNMSPEDSSIYLCSVRTASGGANVLTFGAGSRLTVL.

The V gene is TRBV4-2, the J gene TRBJ1-2; 9 bases are shared with TRBD1. The V and J ends lost 1 base and 8 bases, in that order; junction bases with no gene match: 8. CDR1 and CDR2 (germline): LGHNA, YNFKEQ. The CDR3 has 15 amino acids. The CDR3 nucleotides read TGTGCCAGCAGCCAAGGAGGGACAGGGTATAAAGGCTACACCTTC. Protein product: CASSQGGTGYKGYTF.

V gene TRBV10-2 combines with J gene TRBJ2-6; D might be TRBD1 (5 bases). Trimming shortened V by 3 bases and J by 3 bases, and 12 bases separated the two germline ends. The CDR3 consists of 16 residues. Germline V lookup: CDR1 WSHSY, CDR2 SAAADI. The CDR3 coding sequence is TGCGCCAGCAGTGACAGGGTGGCCTTTGGGGCCAACGTCCTGACTTTC. Protein product: CASSDRVAFGANVLTF.

To note about this clone: Other nucleotide sequences from this sample produce the same CDR3. This rearrangement joins TRBV28 to TRBJ1-4, with D uncertain. Germline V gene data show CDR1 as MDHEN and CDR2 as SYDVKM. This CDR3 has 12 residues. The V end lost 6 bases, the J end lost 8 bases, and 10 bases lay between the germline ends. Written as DNA, the CDR3 is TGTGCCAGCAGCTCCGGAAAGGAAAAACTGTTTTTT. This codes for CASSSGKEKLFF.

J is TRBJ1-2 and V is TRBV14; a weak D match, TRBD1 (6 bases). CDR1 and CDR2 from the germline V gene are SGHDN and FVKESK. The CDR3 covers 13 residues. Trimming left V 0 bases short and J 8 bases short, with 10 bases between. CDR3 DNA sequence: TGTGCCAGCAGCCAAGATCGGGGGCGCGGCTACACCTTC. This sequence encodes CASSQDRGRGYTF.

J is TRBJ2-5 and V is TRBV24-1; TRBD1 agrees at 8 bases. Germline V gives CDR1 KGHDR, CDR2 SFDVKD. CDR3 length: 16 residues. V was clipped by 1 base and J by 4 bases; unmatched bases: 7. CDR3 DNA sequence: TGTGCCACCAGTGATTTAGGGACAGGAGGGGGAGAGACCCAGTACTTC. This sequence encodes CATSDLGTGGGETQYF.

The chain couples TRBV11-2 to TRBJ1-4; no clear D gene. Germline V gene data show CDR1 as SGHAT and CDR2 as FQNNGV. V gave up 3 bases and J gave up 7 bases, with 9 bases separating them. The CDR3 spans 13 residues. The CDR3 coding sequence is TGTGCCAGCAGCTTGAGCCAAGCTGAAAAACTGTTTTTT. This gives the protein CASSLSQAEKLFF.

The chain combines TRBV6-5 with TRBJ1-2; D is unresolved. The CDR3 totals 15 residues. Germline assignment: CDR1 MNHEY and CDR2 SVGAGI. V lost 4 bases to trimming and J lost 5 bases, with 17 bases between them. The CDR3 DNA reads TGTGCCAGCAGTTCCCCCGGAAGGGTCTGGTATGGCTACACCTTC. This encodes CASSSPGRVWYGYTF.

The CDR3 region has the DNA TGTGCCAGCAGTAGCCAGAGCTCCTATAATTCACCCCTCCACTTT. Translated: CASSSQSSYNSPLHF. The genes are TRBV2 and TRBJ1-6; D call uncertain. Trimming removed 5 bases from V and 0 bases from J, with 8 bases in between. Germline values: CDR1 SNHLY, CDR2 FYNNEI. This CDR3 region has 15 residues. The full variable domain, in which reference TRBV2 and TRBJ1-6 provide the parts outside the CDR3, is EPEVTQTPSHQVTQMGQEVILRCVPISNHLYFYWYRQILGQKVEFLVSFYNNEISEKSEIFDDQFSVERPDGSNFTLKIRSTKLEDSAMYFCASSSQSSYNSPLHFGNGTRLTVT.

The chain combines TRBV6-5 with TRBJ2-7, with 10 bases matching TRBD1. The CDR3 consists of 14 residues. CDR1 and CDR2 (germline): MNHEY, SVGAGI. V was pared by 10 bases and J by 2 bases, with 8 bases of the junction left unmatched. CDR3 sequence (DNA): TGTGCCACCGCTGGACAGGGGGGTACCTACGAGCAGTACTTC. It is translated as CATAGQGGTYEQYF.

The chain carries TRBV18 and TRBJ2-1; TRBD2 agrees at 7 bases. The CDR3 consists of 14 residues. Germline trimming cut 6 bases from V and 0 bases from J; bases unmatched to any gene: 2. The germline CDR1 and CDR2 sequences are KGHSH and LQKENI. The CDR3 nucleotides are TGTGCCAGCTCGAGGACTAGCTCCTACAATGAGCAGTTCTTC. Translated, it gives CASSRTSSYNEQFF.

In its sample, this clone ranks as medium-sized. This sequence joins TRBV6-4 and TRBJ1-2; D perhaps matches TRBD1 (6 bases). V was shortened by 0 bases and J by 6 bases, with 11 bases between the two germline ends. This CDR3 is 14 amino acids long. Germline-derived CDR1 and CDR2 are MRHNA and SNTAGT. Here the CDR3 DNA reads TGTGCCAGCAGTGACTCGGGGGCCCATGATGGCTACACCTTC. Encoded protein: CASSDSGAHDGYTF.

The chain links TRBV30 to TRBJ2-3; 8 bases agree with TRBD2. From germline, CDR1 is GTSNPN and CDR2 SVGIG (reference sequence). Trimming at V came to 1 base and at J to 5 bases, leaving 17 bases not matched to a gene. The CDR3 extends over 18 amino acids. The CDR3 region has the DNA TGTGCCTGGAGTGGAGCCGGGACTAGTGGTTCCTCCAGAGATACGCAGTATTTT. Residues: CAWSGAGTSGSSRDTQYF.

V gene TRBV11-2 combines with J gene TRBJ2-1; no definite D call. From germline, CDR1 is SGHAT and CDR2 FQNNGV. Trimming cost V 5 bases and J 7 bases, with 6 bases left between them. The CDR3 has 11 amino acids. CDR3 DNA sequence: TGTGCCAGCAGCCCCCTGAATGAGCAGTTCTTC. Amino acid sequence: CASSPLNEQFF.

This chain joins TRBV6-5 and TRBJ1-1; TRBD1 agrees at 7 bases. Germline CDR1 MNHEY, CDR2 SVGAGI. Germline trimming cut 2 bases from V and 6 bases from J; bases unmatched to any gene: 3. This CDR3 region has 13 residues. CDR3 in amino acids: CASSYTTGPEAFF. As DNA, the CDR3 is TGTGCCAGCAGTTACACGACAGGGCCTGAAGCTTTCTTT.

The chain employs TRBV9 and TRBJ2-7; D may be TRBD1 (6 bases). The germline V gene encodes CDR1 SGDLS and CDR2 YYNGEE. Deletions cut 3 bases from V and 2 bases from J, with 12 bases between. The length of the CDR3 is 14 residues. The CDR3 DNA reads TGTGCCAGCAGCGCGACAGGAGTACCCTACGAGCAGTACTTC. Translation gives CASSATGVPYEQYF.

This clone was counted a few times. V usage is TRBV5-1 and J usage is TRBJ2-7; D is ambiguous. This CDR3 has 11 residues. Trimming removed 6 bases from V and 5 bases from J, with 9 bases in between. Germline CDR1 reads SGHRS; CDR2 reads YFSETQ. For the CDR3, the DNA is TGCGCCAGCAATAATGCGGACGAGCAGTACTTC. This encodes CASNNADEQYF.

The chain links TRBV6-6 to TRBJ1-5; 7 bases agree with TRBD1. Germline V lookup: CDR1 MNHNY, CDR2 SVGAGI (reference sequence). The CDR3 spans 15 residues. With 0 bases clipped from V and 3 bases from J, the junction kept 2 bases outside the gene matches. For the CDR3, the DNA is TGTGCCAGCAGTTACTCGGGACAGTTCAATCAGCCCCAGCATTTT. It specifies CASSYSGQFNQPQHF.

In the case of this clone: Other DNA sequences of this sample code for an identical CDR3. The gene calls are TRBV5-1 and TRBJ2-2; 14 bases fit TRBD2. The germline gives CDR1 SGHRS, CDR2 YFSETQ. The CDR3 sequence is 15 residues long. J was trimmed by 5 bases and V by 3 bases; bases with no gene match: 0. The DNA of the CDR3 is TGCGCCAGCAGCTGGACTAGCGGGGGGACCGGGGAGCTGTTTTTT. Translated, it gives CASSWTSGGTGELFF.

As regards this clone: A much more abundant neighbour one base away suggests this may be a read error. The J gene is TRBJ1-1, the V gene TRBV5-4, with 7 bases aligning to TRBD1. This CDR3 region has 14 residues. V was clipped by 4 bases and J by 0 bases; unmatched bases: 3. Germline V gives CDR1 SGHNT, CDR2 YYREEE (reference sequence). The CDR3 DNA reads as TGTGCCAGCAGCCGGGACAGAATGAACACTGAAGCTTTCTTT. Protein product: CASSRDRMNTEAFF.

V usage is TRBV28 and J usage is TRBJ1-2; D gene unclear. CDR1 and CDR2 (germline): MDHEN, SYDVKM. CDR3 length: 12 residues. Trimming removed 6 bases at V and 4 bases at J, with 9 bases between. In DNA, the CDR3 is TGTGCCAGCAGCCAGGCCAGCTATGGCTACACCTTC. This encodes CASSQASYGYTF.

The chain has TRBV5-1 and TRBJ2-3; D remains ambiguous. V was clipped by 0 bases and J by 8 bases, with 13 bases between them. Germline CDR1 SGHRS, CDR2 YFSETQ. The CDR3 spans 14 residues. The chain's CDR3 is CASSLEPGKGTQYF. The CDR3 coding sequence is TGCGCCAGCAGCTTGGAACCGGGCAAGGGTACGCAGTATTTT.

This clone appeared a single time. The V call is TRBV28, the J call TRBJ2-7, with a weak D call TRBD1 (8 bases). Germline assignment: CDR1 MDHEN and CDR2 SYDVKM. V was pared by 6 bases and J by 2 bases, with 20 bases between. This CDR3 region has 16 residues. In DNA, the CDR3 is TGTGCCAGCAGGCAAGCCTACAGGGGGGGACCCTACGAGCAGTACTTC. The encoded protein is CASRQAYRGGPYEQYF.

The genes are TRBV13 and TRBJ1-2, with D possibly being TRBD1 (5 bases). The CDR3 contains 17 residues. V was cut by 2 bases and J by 8 bases, with 24 bases left in between. CDR1 and CDR2 (germline): PRHDT, FYEKMQ (reference sequence). CDR3 sequence (DNA): TGTGCCAGCAGCTTACCCGGGGCGGAAGCTCCCGAAGGGGGCTACACCTTC. Translating gives CASSLPGAEAPEGGYTF.